The clone carrying this TCR beta chain was detected only a few times. This entry comes from a study of Graves' ophthalmopathy and Graves' hyperthyroidism. Investigators amplified TCR beta CDR3 regions from RNA transcripts. HTBI primers served in a first-round RT-PCR, which a second-round multiplex PCR followed. TCRdb called the multiplex PCR reads again in MiXCR, with one record for every CDR3 protein. This table holds around 1,000,000 distinct CDR3 sequences, 35% to 40% found once. The V and J ends lost 2 bases and 4 bases respectively, with 11 bases between them. CDR1 is LGHDT, CDR2 YNNKEL, per germline (reference sequence). This CDR3 comprises 14 residues.

V usage is TRBV3-1 and J usage is TRBJ1-1; D is ambiguous. The TCR comes from an adult man with Graves' hyperthyroidism. The sample consisted of peripheral blood or thyroid tissue (not recorded which). CDR3 loop: CASSQLFAVTEAFF. The DNA for the CDR3 is TGTGCCAGCAGCCAATTATTTGCGGTCACTGAAGCTTTCTTT.